This section outlines one TCR beta chain sequence together with its context. The data stem from a study of T cell responses to AZD1222 COVID-19 vaccine. Libraries were prepared by immunoSEQ multiplex PCR; TCRdb keeps only in-frame clonotypes and omits some of them. The sample contains over 90,000 clones, over 75% of which appear only once. This specimen consisted of peripheral blood, obtained on day 0 of AZD1222 vaccination. The clonotype originates from an adult in good health.

The CDR3 region has the DNA TGTGCCAGCAGCATCCGGGACAGGGCGCTTTTCGGTGAAAAACTGTTTTTT. It codes for CASSIRDRALFGEKLFF. V gene TRBV3-1 (or the pseudogene TRBV3-2) combines with J gene TRBJ1-4; 9 bases agree with TRBD1. Looked up from germline, CDR1 is LGHDT and CDR2 is YNNKEL (reference sequence). There are 17 residues in the CDR3. J gave up 7 bases and V 5 bases, and 14 bases lay outside the gene matches.